The 24 T cell receptor beta chains in this list originate from one sample, sequenced in a study of OX40 agonist ivuxolimab in advanced cancers. The table came from immunoSEQ multiplex PCR; TCRdb's copy has only in-frame clones and leaves some out. The table has around 60,000 clones, around nine tenths seen once; the top ten hold 0.77%. The specimen comprised CD4+ or CD8+ T cells sorted from blood, sampled in a trial of the OX40 agonist ivuxolimab. The origin of the receptors is an adult with an advanced solid tumor such as melanoma, head and neck, liver or kidney cancer.

This clone was counted only a few times. DNA for the CDR3: TGTGCCAGCAGCCCCGGGGAGGGGAGAACTGAAGCTTTCTTT. Translating it yields CASSPGEGRTEAFF. The chain joins TRBV7-2 to TRBJ1-1, with a possible D match to TRBD1 (5 bases). The CDR3 contains 14 residues. V lost 5 bases, J lost 5 bases, and 15 bases lay in between. The V gene's germline CDR1 is SGHTA and CDR2 FQGNSA.

The gene calls are TRBV29-1 and TRBJ2-1; a weak D match, TRBD1 (6 bases). Germline V gene data show CDR1 as SQVTM and CDR2 as ANQGSEA. Trimming took off 6 bases at V and 3 bases at J, with 15 bases between the two ends. This CDR3 spans 14 amino acids. This chain's CDR3 is CSVLSTGRYNEQFF. In DNA form, the CDR3 reads TGCAGCGTGCTCTCGACAGGACGCTACAATGAGCAGTTCTTC.

This clone has a single count. This chain joins TRBV4-3 and TRBJ2-5; D not certain. Between the trimmed V and J ends, which lost 0 bases and 1 base, there was a span of 6 bases. This CDR3 is 14 amino acids long. Germline V gene lookup returns CDR1 LGHNA and CDR2 YSLEER. CDR3 sequence (DNA): TGCGCCAGCAGCCAAGATTGGCCCCAAGAGACCCAGTACTTC. The encoded protein is CASSQDWPQETQYF.

This rearrangement joins TRBV19 to TRBJ2-2; D uncertain. CDR1 and CDR2 from the germline V gene are LNHDA and SQIVND (reference sequence). The V end was cut by 6 bases, the J end by 6 bases, with 14 bases between. The CDR3 length is 14 residues. The CDR3 DNA sequence: TGTGCCAGTAGGTTACAACCTGCGGCCGGGGAGCTGTTTTTT. As protein: CASRLQPAAGELFF.

The J gene is TRBJ2-3, the V gene TRBV5-4; TRBD1 aligns across 7 bases. There are 15 residues in the CDR3. Germline V gene sequence: CDR1 SGHNT, CDR2 YYREEE (reference sequence). The ends lost 2 bases at V and 5 bases at J; junction bases unmatched: 8. The CDR3 protein is CASSLQGSGRDTQYF. DNA of the CDR3: TGTGCCAGCAGCTTACAGGGGTCGGGCAGAGATACGCAGTATTTT. Full variable domain (rest looked up from reference TRBV5-4 and TRBJ2-3): ETGVTQSPTHLIKTRGQQVTLRCSSQSGHNTVSWYQQALGQGPQFIFQYYREEENGRGNFPPRFSGLQFPNYSSELNVNALELDDSALYLCASSLQGSGRDTQYFGPGTRLTVL.

CDR3 in amino acids: CASSLTGFTGELFF. The CDR3 DNA reads as TGTGCCAGCAGCTTGACAGGGTTTACCGGGGAGCTGTTTTTT. The chain carries TRBV5-8 and TRBJ2-2, with D possibly being TRBD1 (6 bases). Looked up from germline, CDR1 is SGHTS and CDR2 is YDEGEE. The V gene lost 1 base and the J gene lost 5 bases, with 9 bases spanning the gap. This CDR3 region has 14 residues.

The chain uses TRBV28 and TRBJ2-3, with D unresolved. This CDR3 comprises 11 residues. Trimming cost V 2 bases and J 4 bases, with 1 base left between them. CDR1 is MDHEN, CDR2 SYDVKM, per germline. DNA of the CDR3: TGTGCCAGCAGTTTAGCAGATACGCAGTATTTT. Translated, it gives CASSLADTQYF.

The chain employs TRBV5-6 and TRBJ1-5, with 7 bases lining up with TRBD1. Germline V CDR1 and CDR2: SGHDT, YYEEEE. The CDR3 covers 14 residues. The V segment lost 5 bases and the J segment 6 bases; nucleotides outside the gene matches: 8. This CDR3 reads CASSYRQGGQPQHF. In DNA, the CDR3 is TGTGCCAGCAGTTACCGACAGGGCGGTCAGCCCCAGCATTTT.

V and J are TRBV7-8 and TRBJ2-1; D gene ambiguous. The CDR3 consists of 15 residues. From germline, CDR1 is SGHVS and CDR2 FQNEAQ. Trimming removed 3 bases at V and 4 bases at J, with 13 bases between. CDR3 nucleotides: TGTGCCAGCAGCTTTGGTAACTTGCGGTACAATGAGCAGTTCTTC. It encodes CASSFGNLRYNEQFF. Full variable domain (missing parts from reference TRBV7-8 and TRBJ2-1): GAGVSQSPRYKVAKRGQDVALRCDPISGHVSLFWYQQALGQGPEFLTYFQNEAQLDKSGLPSDRFFAERPEGSVSTLKIQRTQQEDSAVYLCASSFGNLRYNEQFFGPGTRLTVL.

J is TRBJ2-7 and V is TRBV18; 9 nucleotides align to TRBD1. Germline V lookup: CDR1 KGHSH, CDR2 LQKENI. Trimming cost V 6 bases and J 4 bases; bases outside gene matches: 7. The CDR3 runs to 14 residues. This chain's CDR3 is CASSLAGQGYEQYF. Written as DNA, the CDR3 is TGTGCCAGCTCCTTGGCGGGACAGGGATACGAGCAGTACTTC.

This chain uses TRBV19 with TRBJ2-3; 15 bases match TRBD2. The V segment lost 5 bases and the J segment 8 bases; nucleotides outside the gene matches: 5. CDR1 is LNHDA, CDR2 SQIVND, per germline (reference sequence). The CDR3 is 15 amino acids. Here the CDR3 reads CASSFGLAGGGTQYF. The CDR3 nucleotides are TGTGCCAGTAGTTTTGGACTAGCGGGAGGGGGTACGCAGTATTTT. The full variable domain, its missing parts supplied by reference TRBV19 and TRBJ2-3, is DGGITQSPKYLFRKEGQNVTLSCEQNLNHDAMYWYRQDPGQGLRLIYYSQIVNDFQKGDIAEGYSVSREKKESFPLTVTSAQKNPTAFYLCASSFGLAGGGTQYFGPGTRLTVL.

This chain joins TRBV5-4 and TRBJ2-5, with a tentative D call TRBD2 (6 bases). The CDR3 totals 18 residues. CDR1 is SGHNT and CDR2 is YYREEE in the germline V gene (reference sequence). Deletions cut 4 bases from V and 4 bases from J, with 26 bases between. The CDR3 spells CASSPGAGSRRYGETQYF. CDR3 DNA sequence: TGTGCCAGCAGCCCAGGAGCCGGGAGTCGTCGGTATGGAGAGACCCAGTACTTC.

The genes are TRBV28 and TRBJ1-1; D is unclear. The germline V and J ends were trimmed by 5 bases and 1 base, with 11 bases remaining between them. The germline V gene encodes CDR1 MDHEN and CDR2 SYDVKM. The CDR3 runs 14 residues. The DNA of the CDR3 is TGTGCCAGCAGTGGACCGGGCCAGAACACTGAAGCTTTCTTT. It encodes CASSGPGQNTEAFF.

The count of this clone is one. V usage is TRBV10-3 and J usage is TRBJ2-2; TRBD2 is a possible D gene (5 bases). Trimming removed 0 bases from V and 4 bases from J, with 6 bases in between. This CDR3 region has 14 residues. Germline lookup yields CDR1 ENHRY and CDR2 SYGVKD. The CDR3 spells CAISESGSTGELFF. Written as DNA, the CDR3 is TGTGCCATCAGTGAGTCGGGGAGCACCGGGGAGCTGTTTTTT.

The chain has TRBV7-2 and TRBJ2-3; 8 bases fit TRBD2. Germline V lookup: CDR1 SGHTA, CDR2 FQGNSA. V was pared by 5 bases and J by 5 bases, with 12 bases of the junction left unmatched. There are 16 residues in the CDR3. The CDR3 loop is CASSPHSAGGQDTQYF. The CDR3 DNA follows: TGTGCCAGCAGCCCCCACTCCGCGGGGGGCCAAGATACGCAGTATTTT. The variable domain in full, with the rest retrieved from reference TRBV7-2 and TRBJ2-3, is GAGVSQSPSNKVTEKGKDVELRCDPISGHTALYWYRQSLGQGLEFLIYFQGNSAPDKSGLPSDRFSAERTGGSVSTLTIQRTQQEDSAVYLCASSPHSAGGQDTQYFGPGTRLTVL.

CDR3 residues: CASRWDRRMGQPQHF. DNA of the CDR3: TGCGCCAGCAGGTGGGACAGGCGAATGGGTCAGCCCCAGCATTTT. The chain links TRBV10-1 to TRBJ1-5; the match to TRBD1 covers 8 bases. V was clipped by 6 bases and J by 6 bases; unmatched bases: 10. Per the germline V gene, CDR1 is WNHNN and CDR2 is SYGVQD (reference sequence). This CDR3 is 15 amino acids long.

The chain joins TRBV5-4 to TRBJ1-3; 10 nucleotides agree with TRBD1. From germline, CDR1 is SGHNT and CDR2 YYREEE (reference sequence). With 0 bases clipped from V and 4 bases from J, the junction kept 4 bases outside the gene matches. This CDR3 is built from 16 residues. CDR3 residues: CASSLGETGGGNTIYF. The CDR3 DNA reads TGTGCCAGCAGCTTGGGGGAGACAGGGGGCGGAAACACCATATATTTT.

The CDR3 loop is CASSDTLVIEQFF. The CDR3 region has the DNA TGTGCCAGCAGTGACACACTAGTGATTGAGCAGTTCTTC. V is TRBV27 and J is TRBJ2-1, with D tentatively TRBD2 (5 bases). This CDR3 has 13 residues. Trimming removed 5 bases at V and 9 bases at J, with 14 bases between. Germline V gene lookup returns CDR1 MNHEY and CDR2 SMNVEV (reference sequence).

A single count supports this clone. The chain recombines TRBV6-1 with TRBJ2-7, with TRBD2 as a possible D gene (6 bases). Trimming pared 2 bases from V and 1 base from J, leaving 12 bases between. Germline assignment: CDR1 MNHNS and CDR2 SASEGT. This CDR3 spans 15 amino acids. The CDR3 region has the DNA TGTGCCAGCAGTGAACAACGCGGGGTGTCCTACGAGCAGTACTTC. Residues: CASSEQRGVSYEQYF.

This clone was counted only a few times. CDR3 protein: CAWIGTLQETQYF. CDR3 DNA: TGTGCCTGGATAGGGACTCTTCAAGAGACCCAGTACTTC. The V gene is TRBV30, the J gene TRBJ2-5; possible D gene TRBD2, 6 bases. The CDR3 has 13 amino acids. V was shortened by 4 bases and J by 2 bases, with 11 bases between the two germline ends. The V gene's germline CDR1 is GTSNPN and CDR2 SVGIG (reference sequence). Using reference TRBV30 and TRBJ2-5 for the parts outside the CDR3, the full variable domain is SQTIHQWPATLVQPVGSPLSLECTVEGTSNPNLYWYRQAAGRGLQLLFYSVGIGQISSEVPQNLSASRPQDRQFILSSKKLLLSDSGFYLCAWIGTLQETQYFGPGTRLLVL.

The chain joins TRBV18 to TRBJ2-1; TRBD2 matches 13 bases. The length of the CDR3 is 16 residues. Trimming took 3 bases from V and 4 from J; bases not matched to a gene: 3. Germline V gives CDR1 KGHSH, CDR2 LQKENI. This chain's CDR3 is CASSPWTSGSYNEQFF. The CDR3 nucleotides read TGTGCCAGCTCACCCTGGACTAGCGGGAGTTACAATGAGCAGTTCTTC.

The rearrangement links TRBV14 to TRBJ1-2; D remains ambiguous. CDR1 and CDR2 (germline): SGHDN, FVKESK. Between the trimmed V and J ends, which lost 1 base and 8 bases, there was a span of 14 bases. This CDR3 is built from 14 residues. The CDR3 sequence: CASSQGGVPEGYTF. For the CDR3, the DNA is TGTGCCAGCAGCCAAGGCGGGGTACCGGAAGGCTACACCTTC.

DNA for the CDR3: TGTGCCAGCAGTGAAGGACAGCCGGTTGCGACCCAGTACTTC. The encoded protein is CASSEGQPVATQYF. The chain combines TRBV2 with TRBJ2-5, with D perhaps matching TRBD1 (5 bases). CDR1 is SNHLY and CDR2 is FYNNEI in the germline V gene. The CDR3 is 14 residues long. Trimming stripped 1 base from V and 7 bases from J, with 13 bases between. Combining the CDR3 with reference TRBV2 and TRBJ2-5 gives the whole variable domain EPEVTQTPSHQVTQMGQEVILRCVPISNHLYFYWYRQILGQKVEFLVSFYNNEISEKSEIFDDQFSVERPDGSNFTLKIRSTKLEDSAMYFCASSEGQPVATQYFGPGTRLLVL.

The chain is built from TRBV2 and TRBJ2-7; the D gene is possibly TRBD2 (5 bases). This CDR3 comprises 14 residues. The germline gives CDR1 SNHLY, CDR2 FYNNEI. The V gene lost 3 bases and the J gene lost 5 bases, with 14 bases spanning the gap. In DNA form, the CDR3 reads TGTGCCAGCAGTGACGAGGGCCCTGGGGACGAGCAGTACTTC. Protein product: CASSDEGPGDEQYF.